Listed below are T cell receptor beta chains from one sample, sequenced in a study of blood T cell repertoires in COVID-19. Libraries were prepared by immunoSEQ multiplex PCR; TCRdb keeps only in-frame clonotypes and omits some of them. The sample yields about 320,000 clones, 89% seen once. Sequenced sample: PBMCs or T cells enriched from blood (not recorded which). The receptors shown here come from a man aged 55 to 70 who had recovered from COVID-19. Each CDR3 is given with its conserved first and last residue. The D gene is left open where the match is weak. Only some rows state a clone size, as once, few, many or a class for expanded clones.

j_call,d_call,v_call,clone_size,cdr3_nt,cdr3_aa
TRBJ1-2,-,TRBV19,few,TGTGCCGGATCCCGACAGAACTATGGCTACACCTTC,CAGSRQNYGYTF
TRBJ1-4,-,TRBV2,once,TGTGCCAGCAGTGAACGCGGTGGTCCTAATGAAAAACTGTTTTTT,CASSERGGPNEKLFF
TRBJ2-1,TRBD1,TRBV19,-,TGTGCCAGTAGGACGGGACAGGCCTACAATGAGCAGTTCTTC,CASRTGQAYNEQFF
TRBJ2-7,-,TRBV7-2,-,TGTGCCAGCAGCTTAGGGGCCGGGAGAGACGACGAGCAGTACTTC,CASSLGAGRDDEQYF
TRBJ1-1,-,TRBV27,-,TGTGCCAGCAGTCCCAGACTGGTGAACACTGAAGCTTTCTTT,CASSPRLVNTEAFF
TRBJ2-7,TRBD1,TRBV5-1,-,TGCGCCAGCAGCTTGACAGGACAGGGCGACTACGAGCAGTACTTC,CASSLTGQGDYEQYF
TRBJ1-2,TRBD1,TRBV7-2,-,TGTGCCAGCAGCTCTCCCCTTGGGCAGGGGGCGCGTGGCTACACCTTC,CASSSPLGQGARGYTF
TRBJ2-5,-,TRBV28,-,TGTGCCAGCAGTTTTTTACGGAGGGGCCAAGAGACCCAGTACTTC,CASSFLRRGQETQYF
TRBJ2-7,-,TRBV7-3,-,TGTGCCAGCAGCCCCTACGCAGGGGACTCCTACGAGCAGTACTTC,CASSPYAGDSYEQYF
TRBJ1-5,-,TRBV27,-,TGTGCCAGCAGTTTAAGCCCTGACAGTACTATTGTTCAGCCCCAGCATTTT,CASSLSPDSTIVQPQHF
TRBJ2-2,-,TRBV4-2,few,TGTGCCAGCAGCCCACTTACGGGGGGCGGCACCGGGGAGCTGTTTTTT,CASSPLTGGGTGELFF
TRBJ1-6,TRBD1,TRBV19,-,TGTGCCAGTAGCCGGGGACAGGCCTCGGCTTCACCCCTCCACTTT,CASSRGQASASPLHF
TRBJ1-6,-,TRBV14,-,TGTGCCAGCAGCCAAGTCGGGGGGTCCTATAATTCACCCCTCCACTTT,CASSQVGGSYNSPLHF
TRBJ2-4,TRBD1,TRBV7-2,-,TGTGCCAGCAGCCAGGGACAGGGGGAATACATTCAGTACTTC,CASSQGQGEYIQYF
TRBJ1-5,-,TRBV2,-,TGTGCCAGCAGTGACCGCAGGGGAGAAGGCAATCAGCCCCAGCATTTT,CASSDRRGEGNQPQHF
TRBJ2-3,-,TRBV5-1,-,TGCGCCAGCAGTCCGACGGGGAGGGGGTCAGATACGCAGTATTTT,CASSPTGRGSDTQYF
TRBJ1-2,-,TRBV23-1,-,TGCGCCAGCAGTCAATCGGGACAAACTAACTATGGCTACACCTTC,CASSQSGQTNYGYTF
TRBJ1-1,-,TRBV28,-,TGTGCCAGCAGTTTTAGCCTTGAAGCTTTCTTT,CASSFSLEAFF
TRBJ1-1,-,TRBV5-1,-,TGCGCCAGCAGCTTGGTTCTTGGGGCAGGGGCTGAAGCTTTCTTT,CASSLVLGAGAEAFF
TRBJ1-4,-,TRBV5-1,-,TGCGCCAGCAGCTCGAGTTCGTCTAATGAAAAACTGTTTTTT,CASSSSSSNEKLFF
TRBJ2-7,TRBD2,TRBV6-2/TRBV6-3,few,TGTGCCAGCAGTCTATCTAGCGGGAGGCAACTCTCCTACGAGCAGTACTTC,CASSLSSGRQLSYEQYF
TRBJ2-2,-,TRBV5-1,-,TGCGCCAGCAAGCTTGGCAGGGGTCGCACCGGGGAGCTGTTTTTT,CASKLGRGRTGELFF
TRBJ2-5,TRBD2,TRBV5-1,-,TGCGCCAGCAGCTTGCCCGGGACTAGCGGGGTACGTCAGGCCCAGTACTTC,CASSLPGTSGVRQAQYF
TRBJ2-2,TRBD1,TRBV7-3,-,TGTGCCAGCGAAGGGACAGGGGTGGTAACCGGGGAGCTGTTTTTT,CASEGTGVVTGELFF
TRBJ2-2,-,TRBV29-1,-,TGCAGCGCGAAGAGGGCGAACACCGGGGAGCTGTTTTTT,CSAKRANTGELFF
TRBJ2-7,-,TRBV9,-,TGTGCCAGCAGCGGAACCGTCCCGGGAGCCGGCTCCTACGAGCAGTACTTC,CASSGTVPGAGSYEQYF
TRBJ2-2,TRBD1,TRBV5-1,-,TGCGCCAGCAGCTCGGGACAGCCAGTGGACTCCGGGGAGCTGTTTTTT,CASSSGQPVDSGELFF
TRBJ1-5,-,TRBV2,few,TGTGCCAGCAGTGAAAAATCAAGTCGGAATCAGCCCCAGCATTTT,CASSEKSSRNQPQHF
TRBJ1-4,-,TRBV18,-,TGTGCCAGCTCACCACGGTCGAGTGGGGCTGGAGAAAAACTGTTTTTT,CASSPRSSGAGEKLFF
TRBJ1-1,-,TRBV18,-,TGTGCCAGCTCACCTTTATCGGGATTTAACACTGAAGCTTTCTTT,CASSPLSGFNTEAFF
TRBJ1-2,TRBD1,TRBV18,-,TGTGCCAGCTCACCGGGACAGGGGGCGTTTGGCTACACCTTC,CASSPGQGAFGYTF
TRBJ2-5,-,TRBV3-1/TRBV3-2,-,TGTGCCAGCAGCCAAGCGGGTCGAGGTCAAGAGACCCAGTACTTC,CASSQAGRGQETQYF
TRBJ2-7,-,TRBV12-3/TRBV12-4,-,TGTGCCAGCAGTTTCGTTGACTGGGAGCAGTACTTC,CASSFVDWEQYF
TRBJ1-5,-,TRBV18,-,TGTGCCAGCTTCTCAGGGGGCAATCAGCCCCAGCATTTT,CASFSGGNQPQHF
TRBJ1-2,-,TRBV3-1/TRBV3-2,-,TGTGCCAGCAGCCAAGGGGAGGGGTTGGGGTACACCTTC,CASSQGEGLGYTF
TRBJ1-1,-,TRBV6-2/TRBV6-3,-,TGTGCCAGCAGTTACCGACAGCTGTCTGAAGCTTTCTTT,CASSYRQLSEAFF
TRBJ1-2,TRBD1,TRBV5-1,-,TGCGCCAGCAGCTTGGTTTTCGGACAGGTTAACTATGGCTACACCTTC,CASSLVFGQVNYGYTF
TRBJ2-7,TRBD1,TRBV19,-,TGTGCCAGTAGTGTCACCGGGACAGTTTACGAGCAGTACTTC,CASSVTGTVYEQYF
TRBJ2-1,TRBD2,TRBV19,-,TGTGCCAGTAGTATCCCCACTTCGACTAGCGGGAGGAGCAATGAGCAGTTCTTC,CASSIPTSTSGRSNEQFF
TRBJ2-3,-,TRBV30,-,TGTGCCTGGGCCCTTGGAGGGGTGAGCACAGATACGCAGTATTTT,CAWALGGVSTDTQYF